This TCR beta chain was captured by sequencing in a study of cytomegalovirus exposure and HLA in healthy donors. Study outcomes and limitations: For TCR beta chains, V- and J-gene trimming was later linked to a missense DCLRE1C variant. CMV antigen specificity was confirmed in vitro for three CMV-associated chains.

This clone was seen only once. Its antigen is unknown. PCR used 60 Vbeta primers and 13 Jbeta primers. The data were produced by immunoSEQ multiplex PCR, yet TCRdb's version contains in-frame clones alone and is incomplete. The data contain 90,000 to 140,000 clones, about 70% of them seen just once; the ten biggest clones take up roughly 3.2%. Those who donated were healthy bone marrow donors. This clonotype was sampled from a man aged 30-40 years in good health and CMV-seronegative. What was sequenced was PBMCs.

The CDR3 nucleotides read TGTGCCTGGAGTGTGTTGGCGGGAGGCGGGACGCAGTATTTT. Its translation is CAWSVLAGGGTQYF. The chain uses TRBV30 and TRBJ2-3; 8 nucleotides match TRBD2. Germline CDR1 reads GTSNPN; CDR2 reads SVGIG (reference sequence). The CDR3 totals 14 residues. Trimming removed 0 bases from V and 9 bases from J; junction bases left unmatched: 8.